The 2 T cell receptor beta chains below were found in one sample sequenced in a study of cytomegalovirus exposure and HLA in healthy donors. The study ran its PCR with 60 Vbeta and 13 Jbeta primers. The repertoire was sequenced with immunoSEQ multiplex PCR; TCRdb's copy has only in-frame clones and lacks some. This table holds about 150,000 clones, 65% to 85% found once. The sequenced sample consisted of PBMCs. The receptors come from a woman in her 50s in good health and CMV-seropositive.

This clone was seen more than once but under ten times. The rearrangement links TRBV6-1 to TRBJ1-2; 10 nucleotides match TRBD1. The CDR3 runs 15 residues. Per germline, CDR1 MNHNS and CDR2 SASEGT. V shed 6 bases and J 3 bases; nucleotides not matched to a gene: 7. CDR3 in DNA: TGTGCCAGCAGACGGGACAGGGGTTGGGACTATGGCTACACCTTC. Translation gives CASRRDRGWDYGYTF.

The chain couples TRBV10-3 to TRBJ1-5; 7 nucleotides align to TRBD1. Per germline, CDR1 ENHRY and CDR2 SYGVKD. The CDR3 is 13 residues long. Trimming removed 8 bases from V and 2 bases from J; junction bases left unmatched: 3. The CDR3 DNA reads as TGTGCCATCTGGCAGGGGGGCAATCAGCCCCAGCATTTT. Its translation: CAIWQGGNQPQHF.